This record covers a single TCR beta chain. Germline CDR1 and CDR2: MNHEY and SVGAGI. The CDR3 length is 16 residues. Trimming removed 2 bases from V and 6 bases from J, with 14 bases in between. Only in-frame clones appear in the TCRdb table, and some are missing; sequencing was by immunoSEQ multiplex PCR. The sample has over 650,000 clones; around 87% are singletons. This entry is derived from a study of shared T cell receptors in the human thymus. This sample also appeared in a second study, on human thymus T cells.

The V gene is TRBV6-5, the J gene TRBJ2-6; D remains ambiguous. This TCR was sampled from a boy less than two years old with a congenital heart defect. Sequencing used thymocytes. Written as DNA, the CDR3 is TGTGCCAGCAGTTACCTCTCCATCCGAGAGGCCAACGTCCTGACTTTC. Its translation is CASSYLSIREANVLTF.